The 8 T cell receptor beta chains below come from one sample, sequenced in a study of blood T cell repertoires in COVID-19. Profiled with immunoSEQ multiplex PCR; TCRdb holds only in-frame clones, not every one. The data show about 110,000 clones, 82% seen once. The sequenced sample was peripheral blood. The receptors come from a man between 65 and 85 years old with acute or convalescent COVID-19.

The chain recombines TRBV28 with TRBJ1-3; 7 bases are a match to TRBD1. The CDR3 is made up of 14 amino acids. Per the germline V gene, CDR1 is MDHEN and CDR2 is SYDVKM. The V and J ends lost 6 bases and 2 bases, in that order; junction bases with no gene match: 4. CDR3 in amino acids: CASRAGTAGNTIYF. CDR3 DNA sequence: TGTGCCAGCAGAGCCGGGACAGCTGGAAACACCATATATTTT. The full variable domain, its missing parts supplied by reference TRBV28 and TRBJ1-3, is DVKVTQSSRYLVKRTGEKVFLECVQDMDHENMFWYRQDPGLGLRLIYFSYDVKMKEKGDIPEGYSVSREKKERFSLILESASTNQTSMYLCASRAGTAGNTIYFGEGSWLTVV.

The chain joins TRBV5-1 to TRBJ1-6; 7 positions agree with TRBD1. V lost 3 bases, J lost 7 bases, and 10 bases stayed unmatched. Germline assignment: CDR1 SGHRS and CDR2 YFSETQ. CDR3 size: 16 residues. CDR3 in amino acids: CASSSTPGTENSPLHF. The DNA for the CDR3 is TGCGCCAGCAGCTCAACCCCCGGGACAGAGAATTCACCCCTCCACTTT.

The CDR3 spells CASSYVFPGAGESYEQYF. As DNA, the CDR3 is TGTGCCAGTAGTTATGTATTCCCGGGCGCAGGGGAATCCTACGAGCAGTACTTC. This chain uses TRBV19 with TRBJ2-7; possible D gene TRBD1, 6 bases. This CDR3 comprises 18 residues. V dropped 5 bases and J dropped 1 base, with 24 bases sitting between them. From germline, CDR1 is LNHDA and CDR2 SQIVND (reference sequence).

The J gene is TRBJ2-2, the V gene TRBV19, with D possibly TRBD2 on 5 matching bases. V lost 3 bases, J lost 5 bases, and 10 bases lay in between. Germline V gene sequence: CDR1 LNHDA, CDR2 SQIVND (reference sequence). The CDR3 totals 14 residues. The CDR3 sequence is CASSIVGATGELFF. Here the CDR3 DNA reads TGTGCCAGTAGTATCGTGGGAGCAACCGGGGAGCTGTTTTTT.

The DNA of the CDR3 is TGTGCCAGCCATCGAGGCGACTCTGGAAACACCATATATTTT. The encoded protein is CASHRGDSGNTIYF. The chain joins TRBV5-4 to TRBJ1-3, with D hard to call. Germline CDR1 and CDR2: SGHNT and YYREEE (reference sequence). V lost 7 bases and J 0 bases, leaving 11 bases between the germline ends. The CDR3 consists of 14 residues.

The chain couples TRBV6-2 or TRBV6-3 to TRBJ2-1, with TRBD2 identical over 11 bases. This CDR3 has 16 amino acids. Germline V lookup: CDR1 MNHEY, CDR2 SVGEGT. The V segment lost 4 bases and the J segment 5 bases; nucleotides outside the gene matches: 7. CDR3 in amino acids: CASSSNSGGANNEQFF. CDR3 sequence (DNA): TGTGCCAGCAGTTCTAATAGCGGGGGGGCCAACAATGAGCAGTTCTTC.

The chain recombines TRBV28 with TRBJ1-1; no reliable D call. V was clipped by 5 bases and J by 1 base, with 8 bases between them. There are 13 residues in the CDR3. The germline gives CDR1 MDHEN, CDR2 SYDVKM. Written as DNA, the CDR3 is TGTGCCAGCAGTGGGCGTCGGAACACTGAAGCTTTCTTT. Translating gives CASSGRRNTEAFF.

The CDR3 DNA follows: TGTGCCAGTAGTATATTCGGGGGTGGCACTGAAGCTTTCTTT. Protein product: CASSIFGGGTEAFF. The V gene is TRBV19, the J gene TRBJ1-1; TRBD1 is a possible D gene (5 bases). The V gene's germline CDR1 is LNHDA and CDR2 SQIVND (reference sequence). The length of the CDR3 is 14 residues. V lost 2 bases and J lost 4, with 11 bases in between. The complete variable domain, with remaining parts taken from reference TRBV19 and TRBJ1-1, reads DGGITQSPKYLFRKEGQNVTLSCEQNLNHDAMYWYRQDPGQGLRLIYYSQIVNDFQKGDIAEGYSVSREKKESFPLTVTSAQKNPTAFYLCASSIFGGGTEAFFGQGTRLTVV.